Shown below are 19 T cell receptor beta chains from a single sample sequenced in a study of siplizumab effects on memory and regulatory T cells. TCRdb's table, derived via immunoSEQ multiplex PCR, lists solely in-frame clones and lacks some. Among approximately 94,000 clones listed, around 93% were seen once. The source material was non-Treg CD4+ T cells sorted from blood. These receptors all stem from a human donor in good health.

This CDR3 is CASSKLIGGSGNTIYF. CDR3 in DNA: TGTGCCAGCAGCAAACTCATCGGGGGCTCTGGAAACACCATATATTTT. The gene calls are TRBV11-1 and TRBJ1-3; weak D call: TRBD1 (5 bases). This CDR3 has 16 residues. CDR1 is SGHAT, CDR2 FQDESV, per germline (reference sequence). V dropped 5 bases and J dropped 0 bases, with 14 bases sitting between them.

CDR3 DNA sequence: TGTGCCAGTCGAGACAGCTCCCCTGGCTACACCTTC. Translated: CASRDSSPGYTF. The chain couples TRBV28 to TRBJ1-2; D perhaps matches TRBD1 (5 bases). The V end was cut by 9 bases, the J end by 7 bases, with 15 bases between. CDR1 is MDHEN and CDR2 is SYDVKM in the germline V gene. CDR3 length: 12 residues.

The CDR3 protein is CASSDTDTQYF. CDR3 sequence (DNA): TGTGCCAGCAGTGACACAGATACGCAGTATTTT. The genes are TRBV6-6 and TRBJ2-3; no clear D gene. Germline CDR1 reads MNHNY; CDR2 reads SVGAGI (reference sequence). The CDR3 covers 11 residues. V lost 5 bases and J lost 2, with 2 bases in between.

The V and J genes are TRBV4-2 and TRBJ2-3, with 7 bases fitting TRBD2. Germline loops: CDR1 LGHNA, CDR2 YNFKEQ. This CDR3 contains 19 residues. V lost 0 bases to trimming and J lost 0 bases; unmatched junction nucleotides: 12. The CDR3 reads CASSQDSRRESFSTDTQYF. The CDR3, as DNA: TGTGCCAGCAGCCAAGATTCGAGGCGGGAGTCATTTAGCACAGATACGCAGTATTTT.

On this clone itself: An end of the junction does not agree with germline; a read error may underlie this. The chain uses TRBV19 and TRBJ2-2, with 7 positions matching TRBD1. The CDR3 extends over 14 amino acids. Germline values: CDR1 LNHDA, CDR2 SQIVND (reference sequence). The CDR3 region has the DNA TGTGCAAGTAGAGACAGGGTGGGTTACGGGGAGCTGTTTTTT. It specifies CASRDRVGYGELFF. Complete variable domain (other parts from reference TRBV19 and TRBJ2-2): DGGITQSPKYLFRKEGQNVTLSCEQNLNHDAMYWYRQDPGQGLRLIYYSQIVNDFQKGDIAEGYSVSREKKESFPLTVTSAQKNPTAFYLCASRDRVGYGELFFGEGSRLTVL.

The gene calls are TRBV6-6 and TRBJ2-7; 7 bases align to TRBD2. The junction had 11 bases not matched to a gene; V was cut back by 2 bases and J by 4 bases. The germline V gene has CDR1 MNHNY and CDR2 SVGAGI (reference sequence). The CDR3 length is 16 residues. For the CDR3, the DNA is TGTGCCAGCAGTTACCGCCGACTAGGGGAGGGTTACGAGCAGTACTTC. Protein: CASSYRRLGEGYEQYF.

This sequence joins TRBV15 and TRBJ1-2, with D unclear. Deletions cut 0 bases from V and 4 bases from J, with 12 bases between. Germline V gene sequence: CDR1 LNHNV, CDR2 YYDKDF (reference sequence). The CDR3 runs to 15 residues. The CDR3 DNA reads TGTGCCACCAGCAGAGAGAGAGGGTCAAGCTATGGCTACACCTTC. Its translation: CATSRERGSSYGYTF.

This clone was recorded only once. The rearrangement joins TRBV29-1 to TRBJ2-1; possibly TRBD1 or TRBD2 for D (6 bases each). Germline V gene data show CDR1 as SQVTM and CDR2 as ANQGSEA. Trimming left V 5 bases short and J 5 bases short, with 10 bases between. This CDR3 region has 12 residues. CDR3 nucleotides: TGCAGCGTTTGGAGGGGGAACAATGAGCAGTTCTTC. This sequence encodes CSVWRGNNEQFF.

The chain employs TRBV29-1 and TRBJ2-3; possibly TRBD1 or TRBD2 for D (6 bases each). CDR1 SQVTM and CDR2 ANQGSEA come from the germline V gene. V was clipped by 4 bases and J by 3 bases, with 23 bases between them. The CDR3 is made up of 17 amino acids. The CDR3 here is CSVVTGARAVFTDTQYF. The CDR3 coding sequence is TGCAGCGTTGTAACGGGGGCCAGGGCGGTTTTTACAGATACGCAGTATTTT.

CDR3 sequence: CSADGSYEQYF. CDR3 nucleotide sequence: TGCAGTGCGGACGGGAGCTACGAGCAGTACTTC. The V call is TRBV20-1, the J call TRBJ2-7; tentative D call: TRBD2 (6 bases). V dropped 6 bases and J dropped 3 bases, with 9 bases sitting between them. There are 11 residues in the CDR3. The germline gives CDR1 DFQATT, CDR2 SNEGSKA (reference sequence).

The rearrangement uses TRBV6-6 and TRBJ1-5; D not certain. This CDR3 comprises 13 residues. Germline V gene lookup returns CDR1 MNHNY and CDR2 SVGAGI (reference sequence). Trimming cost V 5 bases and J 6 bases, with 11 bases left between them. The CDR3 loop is CASSNSLGQPQHF. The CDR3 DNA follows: TGTGCCAGCAGTAACAGCTTAGGTCAGCCCCAGCATTTT.

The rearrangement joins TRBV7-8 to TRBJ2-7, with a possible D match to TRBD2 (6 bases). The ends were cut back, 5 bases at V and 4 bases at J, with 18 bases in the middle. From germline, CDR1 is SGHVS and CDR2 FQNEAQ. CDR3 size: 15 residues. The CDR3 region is CASSVSGAGLYEQYF. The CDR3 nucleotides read TGTGCCAGCAGCGTTAGCGGAGCAGGATTATACGAGCAGTACTTC. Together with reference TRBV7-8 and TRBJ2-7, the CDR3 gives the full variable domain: GAGVSQSPRYKVAKRGQDVALRCDPISGHVSLFWYQQALGQGPEFLTYFQNEAQLDKSGLPSDRFFAERPEGSVSTLKIQRTQQEDSAVYLCASSVSGAGLYEQYFGPGTRLTVT.

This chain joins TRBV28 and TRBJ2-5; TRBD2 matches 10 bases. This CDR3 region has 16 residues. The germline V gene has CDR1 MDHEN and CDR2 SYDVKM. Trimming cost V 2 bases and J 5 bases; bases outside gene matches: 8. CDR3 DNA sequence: TGTGCCAGCAGTTTAGGGCGAGCGGGAGGGAGGGAGACCCAGTACTTC. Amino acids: CASSLGRAGGRETQYF. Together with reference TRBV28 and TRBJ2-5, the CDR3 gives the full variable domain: DVKVTQSSRYLVKRTGEKVFLECVQDMDHENMFWYRQDPGLGLRLIYFSYDVKMKEKGDIPEGYSVSREKKERFSLILESASTNQTSMYLCASSLGRAGGRETQYFGPGTRLLVL.

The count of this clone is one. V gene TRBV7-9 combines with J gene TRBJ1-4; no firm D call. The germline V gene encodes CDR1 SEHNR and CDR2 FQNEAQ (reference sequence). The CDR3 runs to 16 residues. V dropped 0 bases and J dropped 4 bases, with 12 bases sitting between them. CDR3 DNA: TGTGCCAGCAGCTTAGCAAACAGCGCTCTTAATGAAAAACTGTTTTTT. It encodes CASSLANSALNEKLFF.

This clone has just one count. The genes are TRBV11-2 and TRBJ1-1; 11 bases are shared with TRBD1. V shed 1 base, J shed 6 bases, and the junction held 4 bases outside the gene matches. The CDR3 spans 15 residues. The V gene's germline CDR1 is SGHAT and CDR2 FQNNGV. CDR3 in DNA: TGTGCCAGCAGCTTAGTGGGACAGGGGGGTTCTGAAGCTTTCTTT. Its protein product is CASSLVGQGGSEAFF.

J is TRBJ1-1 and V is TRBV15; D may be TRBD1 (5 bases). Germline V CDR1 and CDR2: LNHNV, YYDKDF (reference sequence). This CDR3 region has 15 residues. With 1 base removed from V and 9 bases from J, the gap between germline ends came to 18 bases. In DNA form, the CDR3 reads TGTGCCACCAGCAGAGCCCCCGGGGGGAGAGAAAAAGCTTTCTTT. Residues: CATSRAPGGREKAFF.

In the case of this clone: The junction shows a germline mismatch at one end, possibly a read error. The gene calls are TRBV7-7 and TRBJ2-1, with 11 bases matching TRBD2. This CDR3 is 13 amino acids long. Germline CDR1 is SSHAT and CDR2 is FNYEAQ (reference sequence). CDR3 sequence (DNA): TGTGCTAGCAGCTCCGGGACTAGCGGTGAGCAGTTCTTC. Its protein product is CASSSGTSGEQFF.

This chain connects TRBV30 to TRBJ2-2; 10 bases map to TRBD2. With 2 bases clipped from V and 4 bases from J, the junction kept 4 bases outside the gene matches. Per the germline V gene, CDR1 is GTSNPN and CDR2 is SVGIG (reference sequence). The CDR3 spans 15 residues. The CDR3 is CAWSTSGRATGELFF. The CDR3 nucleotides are TGTGCCTGGAGTACCAGCGGGAGGGCCACCGGGGAGCTGTTTTTT.

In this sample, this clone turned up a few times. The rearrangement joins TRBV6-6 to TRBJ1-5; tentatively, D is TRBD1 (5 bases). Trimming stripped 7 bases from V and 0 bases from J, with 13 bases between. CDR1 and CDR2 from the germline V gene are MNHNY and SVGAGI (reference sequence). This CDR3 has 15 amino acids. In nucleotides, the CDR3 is TGTGCCAGCACCATAGGGACCGCTAGCAATCAGCCCCAGCATTTT. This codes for CASTIGTASNQPQHF.